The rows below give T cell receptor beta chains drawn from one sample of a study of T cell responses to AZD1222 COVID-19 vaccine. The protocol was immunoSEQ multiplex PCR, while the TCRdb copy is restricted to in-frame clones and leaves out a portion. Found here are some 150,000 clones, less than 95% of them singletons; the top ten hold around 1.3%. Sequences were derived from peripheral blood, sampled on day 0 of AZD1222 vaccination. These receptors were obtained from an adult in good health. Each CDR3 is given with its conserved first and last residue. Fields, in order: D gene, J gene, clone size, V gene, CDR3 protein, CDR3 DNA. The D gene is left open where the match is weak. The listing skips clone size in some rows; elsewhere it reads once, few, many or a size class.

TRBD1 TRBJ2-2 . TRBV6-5 CASTRTGVTGELFF TGTGCCAGCACCAGGACAGGGGTCACCGGGGAGCTGTTTTTT
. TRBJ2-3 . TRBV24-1 CATSDTRGADSQYF TGTGCCACCAGTGATACCCGCGGGGCAGATTCGCAGTATTTT
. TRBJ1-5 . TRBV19 CASSIRTDRLGQPQHF TGTGCCAGTAGTATTCGCACCGACAGGCTAGGACAGCCCCAGCATTTT
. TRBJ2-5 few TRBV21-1 CASSPGQGAFGEETQYF TGTGCCAGCAGCCCGGGACAGGGGGCTTTCGGAGAAGAGACCCAGTACTTC
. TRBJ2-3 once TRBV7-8 CASSLEGRRTDTQYF TGTGCCAGCAGCTTAGAAGGCCGCCGCACAGATACGCAGTATTTT
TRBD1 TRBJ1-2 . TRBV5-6 CASSLGVWDRENINYGYTF TGTGCCAGCAGCTTGGGGGTGTGGGACAGAGAGAATATTAACTATGGCTACACCTTC
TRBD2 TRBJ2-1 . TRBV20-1 CSSGSEDEQFF TGCAGCAGCGGGAGTGAGGATGAGCAGTTCTTC
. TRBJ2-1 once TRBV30 CAWSTKGLTQDEQFF TGTGCCTGGAGTACAAAGGGACTCACCCAGGATGAGCAGTTCTTC
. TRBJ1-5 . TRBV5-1 CASSLGDNQPQHF TGCGCCAGCAGCTTAGGGGACAATCAGCCCCAGCATTTT
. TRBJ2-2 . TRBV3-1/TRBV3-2 CASSQVGAGELFF TGTGCCAGCAGCCAAGTCGGCGCCGGGGAGCTGTTTTTT
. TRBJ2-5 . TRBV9 CASSHGEVETQYF TGTGCCAGCAGCCACGGGGAGGTGGAGACCCAGTACTTC
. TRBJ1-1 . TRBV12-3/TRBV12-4 CATSWGTDTEAFF TGTGCCACTTCGTGGGGGACGGACACTGAAGCTTTCTTT
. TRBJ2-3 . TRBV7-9 CASSLEIVGPDTQYF TGTGCCAGCAGCTTAGAGATAGTCGGACCAGATACGCAGTATTTT
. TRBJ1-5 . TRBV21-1 CASSKAWEQFNQPQHF TGTGCCAGCAGCAAAGCGTGGGAACAGTTCAATCAGCCCCAGCATTTT
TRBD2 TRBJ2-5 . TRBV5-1 CASTSGRAGETQYF TGCGCCAGCACTAGCGGTAGGGCAGGAGAGACCCAGTACTTC
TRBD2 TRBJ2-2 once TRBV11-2 CASSRGLAGGRRELFF TGTGCCAGCAGCCGGGGACTAGCGGGGGGGCGTCGGGAGCTGTTTTTT
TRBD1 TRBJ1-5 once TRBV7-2 CASSAQGGVSQPQHF TGTGCCAGCAGCGCACAGGGGGGTGTAAGTCAGCCCCAGCATTTT
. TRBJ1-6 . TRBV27 CASRDSGWISPLHF TGTGCCAGCAGGGACAGCGGATGGATTTCACCCCTCCACTTT
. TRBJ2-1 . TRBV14 CASRPRDSYNEQFF TGTGCCAGCCGTCCGAGGGACTCATACAATGAGCAGTTCTTC
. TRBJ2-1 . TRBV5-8 CASSLGQVSYNEQFF TGTGCCAGCAGCTTGGGACAGGTGTCCTACAATGAGCAGTTCTTC
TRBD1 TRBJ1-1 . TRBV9 CASSVTGGNTEAFF TGTGCCAGCAGCGTCACAGGGGGAAACACTGAAGCTTTCTTT
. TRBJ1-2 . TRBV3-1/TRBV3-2 CASSQVTATAYGYTF TGTGCCAGCAGCCAAGTAACAGCGACCGCTTATGGCTACACCTTC
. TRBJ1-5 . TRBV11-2 CASSTQGNQPQHF TGTGCCAGCAGTACCCAGGGTAATCAGCCCCAGCATTTT
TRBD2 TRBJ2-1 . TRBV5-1 CASSLGGSQYNEQFF TGCGCCAGCAGCTTGGGCGGGAGTCAATACAATGAGCAGTTCTTC
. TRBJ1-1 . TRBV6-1 CASSDVPREDTEAFF TGTGCCAGCAGTGATGTCCCCAGGGAGGACACTGAAGCTTTCTTT
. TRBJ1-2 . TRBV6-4 CASSWTAGANYGYTF TGTGCCAGCAGTTGGACAGCTGGAGCTAACTATGGCTACACCTTC
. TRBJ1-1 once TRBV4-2 CASSQSGVATEAFF TGTGCCAGCAGCCAGTCAGGGGTCGCCACTGAAGCTTTCTTT
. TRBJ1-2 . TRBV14 CASSLQGGDGYTF TGTGCCAGCAGCCTCCAAGGAGGGGATGGCTACACCTTC
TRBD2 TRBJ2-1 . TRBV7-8 CASSYRGLAGSEQFF TGTGCCAGCAGCTATCGTGGACTAGCGGGAAGTGAGCAGTTCTTC
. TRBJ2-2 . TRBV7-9 CASSSPGPRTGELFF TGTGCCAGCAGCTCGCCGGGACCAAGGACCGGGGAGCTGTTTTTT
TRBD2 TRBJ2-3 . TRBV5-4 CASSPGRGSGTDTQYF TGTGCCAGCAGCCCGGGGAGGGGATCGGGCACAGATACGCAGTATTTT
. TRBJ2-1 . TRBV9 CASSVGTRLYNEQFF TGTGCCAGCAGCGTCGGGACCCGCCTTTACAATGAGCAGTTCTTC
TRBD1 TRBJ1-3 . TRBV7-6 CASSYGQGDSGNTIYF TGTGCCAGCAGCTACGGACAGGGGGACTCTGGAAACACCATATATTTT
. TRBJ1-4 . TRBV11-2 CASSLGEKLFF TGTGCCAGCAGCTTGGGCGAAAAACTGTTTTTT
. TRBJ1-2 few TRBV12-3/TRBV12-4 CASTTLLNYGYTF TGTGCCAGTACGACATTGCTCAACTATGGCTACACCTTC
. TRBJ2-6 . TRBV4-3 CASSQAQVGLSSGANVLTF TGCGCCAGCAGCCAGGCCCAAGTGGGACTGAGCTCTGGGGCCAACGTCCTGACTTTC
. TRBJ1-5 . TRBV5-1 CASSETSNQPQHF TGCGCCAGCAGCGAAACTAGCAATCAGCCCCAGCATTTT
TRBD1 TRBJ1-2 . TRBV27 CASSLTGDNYGYTF TGTGCCAGCAGCCTGACAGGGGATAACTATGGCTACACCTTC
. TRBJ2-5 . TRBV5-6 CASSLATGGVETQYF TGTGCCAGCAGCTTGGCTACCGGAGGTGTAGAGACCCAGTACTTC
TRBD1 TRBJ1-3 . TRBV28 CASSLDRAGNTIYF TGTGCCAGCAGTTTAGACAGGGCTGGAAACACCATATATTTT
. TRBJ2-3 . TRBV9 CASSVGVGPDTQYF TGTGCCAGCAGCGTAGGGGTAGGGCCAGATACGCAGTATTTT
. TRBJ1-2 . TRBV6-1 CASSETLRAYGYTF TGTGCCAGCAGTGAAACGCTGCGCGCTTATGGCTACACCTTC
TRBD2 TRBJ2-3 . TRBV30 CAWTFSGRGVGDTQYF TGTGCCTGGACCTTCAGCGGGAGGGGTGTTGGAGATACGCAGTATTTT
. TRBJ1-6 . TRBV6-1 CASSAWDTLSSYNSPLHF TGTGCCAGCAGTGCGTGGGACACCCTTAGCTCCTATAATTCACCCCTCCACTTT
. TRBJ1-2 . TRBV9 CASSVLGSYTF TGTGCCAGCAGCGTATTAGGATCCTACACCTTC
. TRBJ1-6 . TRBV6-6 CASKVEGWNSPLHF TGTGCCAGCAAAGTAGAAGGTTGGAATTCACCCCTCCACTTT
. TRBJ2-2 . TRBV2 CASNDEYYTGELFF TGTGCCAGCAACGACGAGTACTACACCGGGGAGCTGTTTTTT
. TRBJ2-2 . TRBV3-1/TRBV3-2 CASSQWVGGELFF TGTGCCAGCAGCCAATGGGTAGGCGGGGAGCTGTTTTTT
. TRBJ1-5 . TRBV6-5 CASSPSGAYQPQHF TGTGCCAGCAGTCCATCGGGGGCATATCAGCCCCAGCATTTT
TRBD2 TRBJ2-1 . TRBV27 CASSLYLAGGHNEQFF TGTGCCAGCAGTTTATATCTAGCGGGGGGGCACAATGAGCAGTTCTTC
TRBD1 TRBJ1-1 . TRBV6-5 CASSYLGTATLKEAFF TGTGCCAGCAGTTACCTGGGGACAGCCACCTTAAAGGAAGCTTTCTTT
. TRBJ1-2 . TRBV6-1 CASSELDPPGLGASGYTF TGTGCCAGCAGTGAATTGGACCCGCCAGGTCTGGGGGCGTCTGGCTACACCTTC
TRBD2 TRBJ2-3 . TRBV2 CASSARGGLAASTDTQYF TGTGCCAGCAGTGCCCGCGGTGGACTAGCGGCTAGCACAGATACGCAGTATTTT
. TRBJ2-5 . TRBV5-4 CASSSGARQETQYF TGTGCCAGCAGCTCAGGTGCCAGACAAGAGACCCAGTACTTC
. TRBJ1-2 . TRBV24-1 CATSDGNYGYTF TGTGCCACCTCAGACGGTAACTATGGCTACACCTTC
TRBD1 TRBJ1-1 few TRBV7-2 CASSSGQGNTEAFF TGTGCCAGCAGCTCGGGACAGGGGAACACTGAAGCTTTCTTT
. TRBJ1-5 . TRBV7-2 CASSEGGIGENQPQHF TGTGCCAGCAGCGAAGGGGGGATTGGGGAAAATCAGCCCCAGCATTTT
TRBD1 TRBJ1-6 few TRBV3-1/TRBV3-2 CASSQSGTGNSPLHF TGTGCCAGCAGCCAATCCGGGACAGGGAATTCACCCCTCCACTTT
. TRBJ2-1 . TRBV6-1 CASSELYNEQFF TGTGCCAGCAGTGAGCTCTACAATGAGCAGTTCTTC
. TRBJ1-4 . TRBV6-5 CASRRATNEKLFF TGTGCCAGCAGGAGGGCTACTAATGAAAAACTGTTTTTT